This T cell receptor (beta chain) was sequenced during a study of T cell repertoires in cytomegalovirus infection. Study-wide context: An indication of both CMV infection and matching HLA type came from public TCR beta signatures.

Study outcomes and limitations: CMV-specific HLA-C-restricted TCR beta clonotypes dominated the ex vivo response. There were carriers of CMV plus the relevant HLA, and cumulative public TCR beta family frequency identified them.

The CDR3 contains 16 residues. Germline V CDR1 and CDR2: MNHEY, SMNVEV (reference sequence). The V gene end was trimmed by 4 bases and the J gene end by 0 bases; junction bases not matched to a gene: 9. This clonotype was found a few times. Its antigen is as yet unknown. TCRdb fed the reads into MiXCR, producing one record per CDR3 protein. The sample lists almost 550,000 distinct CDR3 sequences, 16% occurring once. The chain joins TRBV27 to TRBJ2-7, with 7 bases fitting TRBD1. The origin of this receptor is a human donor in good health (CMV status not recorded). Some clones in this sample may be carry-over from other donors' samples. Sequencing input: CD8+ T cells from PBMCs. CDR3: CASSSQGKVLSYEQYF. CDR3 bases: TGTGCCAGCAGTTCACAGGGGAAAGTCCTCTCCTACGAGCAGTACTTC.